This TCR beta chain originates from a study of shared clonotypes between healthy human individuals. Overall study results and limits: Rarefaction exposed incomplete sorted-subset sequencing despite large depth. Collection of samples was limited to blood; tissue repertoires likely differ. Read depth was anticipated to influence clonotype sharing among donors.

Authors' processing steps: ImmunoSEQ gave junction-only sequences without quality scores, so filtering differed. Generated by immunoSEQ multiplex PCR, the TCRdb table keeps only in-frame clones and is missing some. D and trimming were read from the DNA, whereas the V and J calls and clone size are those reported in that table. The data show roughly 600,000 clones, roughly 98% seen once. Naive CD8 cells lacked CD45RO and underwent positive selection for CCR7, leaving out terminally differentiated effector memory CD45RA+ cells. Germline CDR1 and CDR2: MDHEN and SYDVKM. Trimming removed 4 bases at V and 4 bases at J, with 25 bases between. The CDR3 consists of 18 residues. Points on this clone: The antigen remains unidentified.

The chain employs TRBV28 and TRBJ1-2; D remains unclear. Sample: naive CD8+ T cells sorted from blood. This TCR was recovered from a man under 40 in good health. CDR3 bases: TGTGCCAGCAGTTCAACCCCCGGACGCGTAGGATCCAGCTATGGCTACACCTTC. Amino acid sequence: CASSSTPGRVGSSYGYTF.